This T cell receptor (beta chain) was obtained from a study of shared clonotypes between healthy human individuals. Study as a whole: Researchers assigned three CD4 naive, three CD4 memory, two CD8 naive and one CD8 memory plate to each donor. Findings of the study overall: The sampled material consisted only of blood, and tissue repertoires are likely to differ.

The donor population consisted of healthy HIV-negative adults with no recent acute infections or vaccinations. This CDR3 has 14 residues. The V end lost 1 base, the J end lost 9 bases, and 16 bases lay between the germline ends. CDR1 is SGHRS, CDR2 YFSETQ, per germline. Concerning this clone: Its cognate antigen is unknown.

Only in-frame clones appear in the TCRdb table, and some are missing; sequencing was by immunoSEQ multiplex PCR. The data contain 2,100,000 or so clones, approximately 95% of them singletons. V gene TRBV5-1 combines with J gene TRBJ1-2, with D unresolved. The sample taken for sequencing was naive CD4+ T cells sorted from blood. Regarding subset: CD45RA+ positively selected. The sequence derives from a young man in good health. The CDR3 sequence is CASSLTELQGSYTF. CDR3 in DNA: TGCGCCAGCAGCTTGACAGAACTCCAAGGGAGCTACACCTTC.